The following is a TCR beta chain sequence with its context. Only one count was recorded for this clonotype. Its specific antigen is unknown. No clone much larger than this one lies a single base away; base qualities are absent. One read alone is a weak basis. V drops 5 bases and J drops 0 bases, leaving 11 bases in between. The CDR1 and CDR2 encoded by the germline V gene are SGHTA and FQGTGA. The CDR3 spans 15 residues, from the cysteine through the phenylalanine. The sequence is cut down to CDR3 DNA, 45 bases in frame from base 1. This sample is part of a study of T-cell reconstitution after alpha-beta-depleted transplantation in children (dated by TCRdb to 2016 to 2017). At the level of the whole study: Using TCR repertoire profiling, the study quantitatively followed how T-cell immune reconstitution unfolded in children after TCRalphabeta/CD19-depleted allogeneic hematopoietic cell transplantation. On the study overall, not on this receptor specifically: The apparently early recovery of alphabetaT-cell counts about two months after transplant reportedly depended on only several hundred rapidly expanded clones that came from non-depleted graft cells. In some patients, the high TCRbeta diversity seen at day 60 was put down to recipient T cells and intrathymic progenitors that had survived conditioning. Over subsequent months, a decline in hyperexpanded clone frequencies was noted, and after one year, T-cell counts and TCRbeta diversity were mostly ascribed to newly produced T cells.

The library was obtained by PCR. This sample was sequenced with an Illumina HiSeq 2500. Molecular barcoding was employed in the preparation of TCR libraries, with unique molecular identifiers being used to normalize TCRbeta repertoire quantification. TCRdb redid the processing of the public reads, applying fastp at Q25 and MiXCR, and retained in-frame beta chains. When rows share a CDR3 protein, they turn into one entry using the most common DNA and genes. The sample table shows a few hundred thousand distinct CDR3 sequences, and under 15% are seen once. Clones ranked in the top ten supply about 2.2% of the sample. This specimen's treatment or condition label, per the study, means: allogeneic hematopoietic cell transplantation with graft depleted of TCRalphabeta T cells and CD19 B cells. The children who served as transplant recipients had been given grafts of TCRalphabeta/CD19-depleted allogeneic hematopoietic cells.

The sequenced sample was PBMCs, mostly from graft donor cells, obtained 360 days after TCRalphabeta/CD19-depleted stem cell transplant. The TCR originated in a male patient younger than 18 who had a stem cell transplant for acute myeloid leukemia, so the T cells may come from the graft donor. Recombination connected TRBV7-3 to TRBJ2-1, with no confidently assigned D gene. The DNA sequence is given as TGTGCCAGCAGCCCCTCCATGAGCTCCTACAATGAGCAGTTCTTC. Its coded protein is CASSPSMSSYNEQFF.